Each of the 18 T cell receptor beta chains below was sequenced from the same sample in a study of blood T cell repertoires in COVID-19. Sequencing used immunoSEQ multiplex PCR; TCRdb keeps in-frame clones, though not all of them. The repertoire holds 140,000 to 150,000 clones, with approximately 87% as singletons. The sequenced sample consisted of peripheral blood. All receptors come from an elderly man with acute or convalescent COVID-19.

The chain has TRBV5-1 and TRBJ2-1; the match to TRBD2 covers 7 bases. The V and J ends lost 3 bases and 7 bases, in that order; junction bases with no gene match: 10. The CDR3 runs 15 residues. CDR1 is SGHRS and CDR2 is YFSETQ in the germline V gene. CDR3 nucleotides: TGCGCCAGCAGCTGGACCAGCGGGATAATAAATGAGCAGTTCTTC. The encoded protein is CASSWTSGIINEQFF.

The chain's CDR3 is CSVSGIGGYTF. CDR3 coding DNA: TGCAGCGTTTCAGGGATTGGTGGCTACACCTTC. The rearrangement uses TRBV29-1 and TRBJ1-2; tentatively, D is TRBD1 (5 bases). The V gene lost 5 bases and the J gene lost 7 bases, with 11 bases spanning the gap. This CDR3 contains 11 residues. Germline V gene sequence: CDR1 SQVTM, CDR2 ANQGSEA. The full variable domain, completed using reference TRBV29-1 and TRBJ1-2, is SAVISQKPSRDICQRGTSLTIQCQVDSQVTMMFWYRQQPGQSLTLIATANQGSEATYESGFVIDKFPISRPNLTFSTLTVSNMSPEDSSIYLCSVSGIGGYTFGSGTRLTVV.

The gene calls are TRBV5-1 and TRBJ2-1; 10 bases map to TRBD1. The CDR3 runs 17 residues. V shed 0 bases and J 7 bases; nucleotides not matched to a gene: 10. CDR1 is SGHRS, CDR2 YFSETQ, per germline. The CDR3 bases are TGCGCCAGCAGCTTGGCCTCAGGGACAGGGGTTGTGAATGAGCAGTTCTTC. The encoded protein is CASSLASGTGVVNEQFF.

This chain connects TRBV28 to TRBJ1-2, with 8 bases that match TRBD1. Germline CDR1 MDHEN, CDR2 SYDVKM. J was trimmed by 8 bases and V by 4 bases; bases with no gene match: 3. This CDR3 comprises 12 residues. The CDR3 DNA is TGTGCCAGCAGTTCCCAGGGGGCGGGCTACACCTTC. It is translated as CASSSQGAGYTF.

The chain employs TRBV7-3 and TRBJ2-2, with D unclear. CDR1 is SGHTA and CDR2 is FQGTGA in the germline V gene. The CDR3 has 14 amino acids. Trimming took off 8 bases at V and 7 bases at J, with 17 bases between the two ends. CDR3 coding DNA: TGTGCCAGCGGCCACTACATCGGAGACGGGGAGCTGTTTTTT. Translated, it gives CASGHYIGDGELFF.

V is TRBV5-4 and J is TRBJ2-1; D is unresolved. There are 14 residues in the CDR3. Trimming removed 4 bases from V and 2 bases from J, with 10 bases in between. Germline V gives CDR1 SGHNT, CDR2 YYREEE (reference sequence). The CDR3 region is CASSPLETYNEQFF. In DNA form, the CDR3 reads TGTGCCAGCAGCCCCTTAGAAACCTACAATGAGCAGTTCTTC.

There are a few counts of this clone. V and J are TRBV10-3 and TRBJ2-1; possibly TRBD2 for D (6 bases). Germline V gene lookup returns CDR1 ENHRY and CDR2 SYGVKD. Trimming removed 3 bases at V and 13 bases at J, with 16 bases between. There are 13 residues in the CDR3. The CDR3 sequence: CAISEPSRDLQFF. As DNA, the CDR3 is TGTGCCATCAGTGAACCAAGCCGGGACTTACAGTTCTTC.

At least ten counts were recorded for this clone. The chain carries TRBV20-1 and TRBJ1-1, with D possibly being TRBD1 (5 bases). The CDR3 consists of 14 residues. Germline values: CDR1 DFQATT, CDR2 SNEGSKA (reference sequence). Trimming took off 3 bases at V and 2 bases at J, with 13 bases between the two ends. The DNA for the CDR3 is TGCAGTGCTAGTGTATGGGGCCAAAACACTGAAGCTTTCTTT. The encoded protein is CSASVWGQNTEAFF.

The table lists this clone with a count of one. The V gene is TRBV6-5, the J gene TRBJ2-7, with D tentatively TRBD2 (6 bases). Trimming cost V 6 bases and J 3 bases, with 9 bases left between them. The CDR3 runs to 12 residues. In germline, CDR1 is MNHEY, CDR2 SVGAGI. CDR3 amino acids: CASRGGNYEQYF. DNA for the CDR3: TGTGCCAGCAGGGGAGGTAACTACGAGCAGTACTTC.

The chain couples TRBV24-1 to TRBJ2-2; no clear D. Germline V gene sequence: CDR1 KGHDR, CDR2 SFDVKD. The CDR3 loop spans 16 amino acids. Trimming removed 3 bases at V and 2 bases at J, with 12 bases between. CDR3 coding DNA: TGTGCCACCAGTGATCCCCCGGATAGCAACACCGGGGAGCTGTTTTTT. Encoded protein: CATSDPPDSNTGELFF.

The table lists this clone with a count of one. J is TRBJ2-2 and V is TRBV7-8; D is perhaps TRBD2 (6 bases). CDR1 SGHVS and CDR2 FQNEAQ come from the germline V gene. The CDR3 runs 17 residues. V was cut by 4 bases and J by 2 bases, with 17 bases left in between. The CDR3 DNA reads as TGTGCCAGCAGCTCGCGGGACTCCTCACCTAACACCGGGGAGCTGTTTTTT. This sequence encodes CASSSRDSSPNTGELFF.

This chain uses TRBV30 with TRBJ2-7; TRBD1 matches 9 bases. The CDR3 is 15 amino acids. Germline lookup yields CDR1 GTSNPN and CDR2 SVGIG (reference sequence). Unmatched junction bases numbered 9, after V lost 3 bases and J lost 3 bases. The CDR3 is CAWRRSGTGSYEQYF. The CDR3 DNA reads as TGTGCCTGGAGAAGATCCGGGACAGGGAGCTACGAGCAGTACTTC.

The chain carries TRBV7-2 and TRBJ2-1, with TRBD1 identical over 7 bases. This CDR3 spans 13 amino acids. V gave up 5 bases and J gave up 7 bases; unmatched junction bases: 5. Germline values: CDR1 SGHTA, CDR2 FQGNSA. CDR3 loop: CASSPDRENEQFF. CDR3 DNA sequence: TGTGCCAGCAGCCCCGACAGGGAAAATGAGCAGTTCTTC.

The J gene is TRBJ2-7, the V gene TRBV7-2; 11 nucleotides align to TRBD1. CDR1 and CDR2 from the germline V gene are SGHTA and FQGNSA. Germline trimming cut 5 bases from V and 2 bases from J; bases unmatched to any gene: 14. This CDR3 has 18 amino acids. The CDR3 bases are TGTGCCAGCAGCCTACTCCCGGGACAGGGGGTGACACCCTACGAGCAGTACTTC. This gives the protein CASSLLPGQGVTPYEQYF.

This clone was found a few times. The chain combines TRBV4-1 with TRBJ2-5; weak D call: TRBD1 (6 bases). The CDR3 runs to 15 residues. V shed 1 base and J shed 3 bases, with 12 bases lying between them. Germline lookup yields CDR1 MGHRA and CDR2 YSYEKL. The DNA of the CDR3 is TGCGCCAGCAGCCAAGTGCCCTACAGGGAAGAGACCCAGTACTTC. This translates into CASSQVPYREETQYF.

The chain carries TRBV5-5 and TRBJ2-6; D perhaps matches TRBD1 (6 bases). V dropped 4 bases and J dropped 4 bases, with 15 bases sitting between them. This CDR3 region has 16 residues. CDR1 SGHKS and CDR2 YYEKEE come from the germline V gene (reference sequence). DNA of the CDR3: TGTGCCAGCAGCGCCACAGGGCGCGACGGGGCCAACGTCCTGACTTTC. It is translated as CASSATGRDGANVLTF.

V gene TRBV5-1 combines with J gene TRBJ1-3, with 7 bases identical to TRBD1. Trimming at V came to 0 bases and at J to 2 bases, leaving 8 bases not matched to a gene. Germline loops: CDR1 SGHRS, CDR2 YFSETQ. This CDR3 contains 17 residues. Here the CDR3 reads CASSLEGGGQAGNTIYF. In DNA form, the CDR3 reads TGCGCCAGCAGCTTGGAGGGGGGAGGACAGGCTGGAAACACCATATATTTT.

The chain recombines TRBV5-1 with TRBJ2-3; D unclear. Trimming took 1 base from V and 3 from J, leaving 6 bases between them. CDR1 SGHRS and CDR2 YFSETQ come from the germline V gene. This CDR3 region has 13 residues. The CDR3 DNA reads as TGCGCCAGCAGCTTGTCAGTAACAGATACGCAGTATTTT. Its translation is CASSLSVTDTQYF.